The TCR beta chain under discussion was sequenced for a study of monozygotic twins with inflammatory bowel disease. As for this clonotype: The antigen is undetermined.

This CDR3 is built from 16 residues. Germline V gives CDR1 DFQATT, CDR2 SNEGSKA (reference sequence). Study-level results: Researchers reported no repertoire similarity difference between concordant and discordant twins, possibly from limited power. Patient-specific immunosuppressive treatments may have made repertoires more variable.

From 3,500 to 4,000 ng of total RNA, each TCR library was prepared. Template switching was used to attach UMIs, which incorporated a 6-nucleotide sample barcode. TCRdb reprocessed the 5' RACE reads and stores each CDR3 protein as one record, lacking DNA. This sample's clone table lists some 170,000 distinct CDR3 sequences. This clonotype was obtained from a human donor with ulcerative colitis or Crohn's disease, or a healthy co-twin of an affected twin (not recorded which). Sequenced: blood. The chain recombines TRBV20-1 with TRBJ1-5; TCRdb returns TRBD1, unconfirmable since there is no DNA. CDR3 sequence: CSAVEPQGTSNQPQHF.